This T cell receptor beta chain was sequenced in a study of blood T cell repertoires in COVID-19. Each recovered donor of Cohort 3 presented with two negative PCRs, clearance, or symptom resolution. CDR1 and CDR2 from the germline V gene are MGHDK and SYGVNS. CDR3 length equals 14 residues. The V end was cut by 5 bases, the J end by 7 bases, with 18 bases between. Assay: immunoSEQ multiplex PCR; the TCRdb copy retains only in-frame clones and omits some. The data show some 430,000 clones, 80% to 95% seen once. This TCR was sampled from a man aged 18-30 years who had recovered from COVID-19. This sequence joins TRBV25-1 and TRBJ2-7; D is possibly TRBD2 (6 bases). The material sequenced was PBMCs or T cells enriched from blood (not recorded which). Here the CDR3 reads CASSLAERYVEQYF. CDR3 DNA: TGTGCCAGCAGTTTAGCGGAGCGGTACGTTGAGCAGTACTTC.